A selection of T cell receptor beta chains follows, all from one sample in a study of identifying expanded T cells in peripheral blood. TCRdb's table, derived via immunoSEQ multiplex PCR, lists solely in-frame clones and lacks some. In the table there are 100,000 to 150,000 clones, approximately 88% of which are singletons. Specimen: blood. The receptors shown here come from a person aged 18-70 years in good health. Both conserved end residues are part of each CDR3. A D gene is named only where the DNA matches it firmly. Clone size appears in some rows only: once, few, many, or a class for an expanded clone.

v_call	j_call	clone_size	d_call	cdr3_nt	cdr3_aa
TRBV7-6	TRBJ2-3	.	.	TGTGCCAGCAGCTTTGAGGACGGGCTGGATACGCAGTATTTT	CASSFEDGLDTQYF
TRBV30	TRBJ1-6	few	.	TGTGCCTGGAGTGTAAGGCGGGGAGGTATGTCCCTCCACTTT	CAWSVRRGGMSLHF
TRBV4-3	TRBJ1-2	.	.	TGCGCCAGCAGCCAAGATAGAGGACTCAGTTATGGCTACACCTTC	CASSQDRGLSYGYTF
TRBV14	TRBJ2-2	.	.	TGTGCCAGCAGCATGGGGGGTTTGGAGCTGTTTTTT	CASSMGGLELFF
TRBV5-1	TRBJ2-7	.	.	TGCGCCAGCAGCTTGGCCTCCGGGGCGTCCTCCTACGAGCAGTACTTC	CASSLASGASSYEQYF
TRBV9	TRBJ1-2	.	.	TGTGCCAGCAGTTCCTATGGCTACACCTTC	CASSSYGYTF
TRBV6-6	TRBJ2-1	.	.	TGTGCCAGCAGTTACGCATACAATGAGCAGTTCTTC	CASSYAYNEQFF
TRBV5-4	TRBJ1-1	.	.	TGTGCCAGCAGCTTGTCGAACACTGAAGCTTTCTTT	CASSLSNTEAFF
TRBV6-5	TRBJ1-2	.	TRBD1	TGTGCCAGCAGATATCAATCACAAAACAGGGGTGGCTACACCTTC	CASRYQSQNRGGYTF
TRBV7-2	TRBJ1-1	.	.	TGTGCCAGCAGCTTAGGGGTTTGGATCACTGAAGCTTTCTTT	CASSLGVWITEAFF
TRBV6-1	TRBJ1-3	.	TRBD1	TGTGCCAGCAGTGAAAAAGCTCAGGGGGCGCTGGGAAACACCATATATTTT	CASSEKAQGALGNTIYF
TRBV11-2	TRBJ1-2	.	.	TGTGCCAGCAGCACGGGAGTGTATGGCTACACCTTC	CASSTGVYGYTF
TRBV27	TRBJ1-5	.	.	TGTGCCAGCAGAGTCTGGATGGATAGCAATCAGCCCCAGCATTTT	CASRVWMDSNQPQHF
TRBV30	TRBJ1-1	.	.	TGTGCCTGGACTATAATCGGGGCCGCTGAAACTTTCTTT	CAWTIIGAAETFF
TRBV4-3	TRBJ2-5	.	.	TGCGCCAGCAGCCAAGGGTCGGAGGCGGGGGCTAAAGAGACCCAGTACTTC	CASSQGSEAGAKETQYF
TRBV7-8	TRBJ2-2	.	.	TGTGCCAGCAACAGCCCTAACACCGGGGAGCTGTTTTTT	CASNSPNTGELFF
TRBV2	TRBJ1-6	.	.	TGTGCCAGCAGTACTGGAACCCCTAGCTCCTATAATTCACCCCTCCACTTT	CASSTGTPSSYNSPLHF
TRBV7-9	TRBJ2-2	few	TRBD2	TGTGCCAGCAGCTCCCGACTAGCGGGGACCGGGGAGCTGTTTTTT	CASSSRLAGTGELFF
TRBV19	TRBJ1-6	.	TRBD1	TGTGCCAGTAGTCCTCGTACAGGGGATTCACCCCTCCACTTT	CASSPRTGDSPLHF
TRBV6-1	TRBJ2-7	medium-sized	TRBD1	TGTGCCAGCAGTGAGGCCGGGACAGGGGGCCACGAGCAGTACTTC	CASSEAGTGGHEQYF
TRBV6-5	TRBJ2-7	.	.	TGTGCCAGCAGTTTCCACAGGGCAGGCGAGCAGTACTTC	CASSFHRAGEQYF
TRBV6-5	TRBJ1-2	.	.	TGTGCCAGCAGGCCACGTAGGACCTCCGATGGCTACACCTTC	CASRPRRTSDGYTF
TRBV19	TRBJ2-3	.	.	TGTGCCAGTAGTTCGTCCCAGCGGGATACGCAGTATTTT	CASSSSQRDTQYF
TRBV7-9	TRBJ1-2	few	.	TGTGCCAGCAGCCACAGGGACTATGGCTACACCTTC	CASSHRDYGYTF
TRBV6-5	TRBJ2-7	.	.	TGTGCCAGCACCCTCGATCCTTACTGGGACGAGCAGTACTTC	CASTLDPYWDEQYF
TRBV18	TRBJ1-6	.	TRBD1	TGTGCCAGCTCACCGGGACAGGCATTAAATTCACCCCTCCACTTT	CASSPGQALNSPLHF
TRBV5-6	TRBJ1-5	few	.	TGTGCCAGCAGCTTGGGCGATCAGCCCCAGCATTTT	CASSLGDQPQHF
TRBV4-3	TRBJ1-1	.	.	TGCGCCAGCAGCCAAGAGGCCACGAGGTCGGGGGAGGCTTTCTTT	CASSQEATRSGEAFF
TRBV30	TRBJ1-2	few	.	TGTGCCTGGAGTGCCAGGGGAAACCGTAACTATGGCTACACCTTC	CAWSARGNRNYGYTF
TRBV2	TRBJ1-4	.	.	TGTGCCAGCGGGCCCCTGACAGGACCTAATGAAAAACTGTTTTTT	CASGPLTGPNEKLFF
TRBV11-3	TRBJ2-1	.	.	TGTGCCAGCAGCTTAGGAGACTCGTACAATGAGCAGTTCTTC	CASSLGDSYNEQFF
TRBV6-5	TRBJ1-5	.	.	TGTGCCAGCAGCCGACAGGAGAGCAATCAGCCCCAGCATTTT	CASSRQESNQPQHF
TRBV7-9	TRBJ2-7	.	.	TGTGCCAGCAGCTCGCCCGACAGTAGAGACCCCTACGAGCAGTACTTC	CASSSPDSRDPYEQYF
TRBV11-2	TRBJ1-2	.	TRBD1	TGTGCCAGCAGCTTAGGCCCGGGACAGGGTATCGGCTACACCTTC	CASSLGPGQGIGYTF
TRBV2	TRBJ2-5	few	.	TGTGCCAGCAGAAAAGGGGGGGGATCAGAGACCCAGTACTTC	CASRKGGGSETQYF
TRBV9	TRBJ1-1	.	.	TGTGCCAGCAGCGTAGAAGGGAGAACTGAAGCTTTCTTT	CASSVEGRTEAFF
TRBV28	TRBJ1-2	once	.	TGTGCCAGCGGGACGGCCCGATTTCAAACCTATGGCTACACCTTC	CASGTARFQTYGYTF
TRBV19	TRBJ1-1	once	.	TGTGCCAGTAACCCTCGGGACACCAACACTGAAGCTTTCTTT	CASNPRDTNTEAFF
TRBV9	TRBJ2-1	.	.	TGTGCCAGCAGCGTAGGAGGGTCCCAGGAAGGGAATGAGCAGTTCTTC	CASSVGGSQEGNEQFF